This T cell receptor (beta chain) was obtained from a study of beta chain features in type 1 diabetes. General study results and limits: Patients with Type 1 diabetes showed moderately but significantly shorter TCRB CDR3s in all four CD4+ subsets. Diminished insertions and augmented deletions at VDJ junctions characterized type 1 diabetes patients.

Every bit of the isolated RNA underwent reverse transcription, so sequencing read expressed TCRB transcripts. Measured with immunoSEQ multiplex PCR; TCRdb has only the in-frame clones, and not every one. The table has about 930,000 clones, roughly 15% seen once. In its sample, this clone was seen a few times. Its antigen is undetermined. Other DNA variants within this sample encode the same CDR3. Staining for CD45RO/CCR7/CD25/CD127/CD95/CD27 allowed sorting of CD4+ naive, central memory, regulatory and stem cell-like memory cells. Each population that was sorted was more than 95% pure. This TCR came from a woman under 30 in good health. The sample taken for sequencing was naive CD4+ T cells from blood.

The CDR3 loop reads CASSLGTAAYEQYF. As DNA, the CDR3 is TGCGCCAGCAGCCTAGGGACTGCTGCCTACGAGCAGTACTTC. The J gene is TRBJ2-7, the V gene TRBV5-1; tentatively, D is TRBD2 (6 bases). The ends were cut back, 4 bases at V and 2 bases at J, with 13 bases in the middle. Germline CDR1 and CDR2: SGHRS and YFSETQ. This CDR3 comprises 14 residues.